The rows below give T cell receptor beta chains drawn from one sample of a study of shared clonotypes between healthy human individuals. Profiling relied on immunoSEQ multiplex PCR, and the TCRdb table lists in-frame clones only, not all of them. In the table there are about 490,000 clones, about three quarters of which are singletons. Material: PBMCs. These receptors were obtained from a woman aged 40 to 50 in good health. Some clones in this sample may be carry-over from other donors' samples. The CDR3 runs from the conserved cysteine through the conserved F or W. A D gene is named only where the DNA matches it firmly. Only part of the rows carry a size: once, few, many, or a class if the clone is expanded.

clone size,J gene,D gene,V gene,CDR3 DNA,CDR3 protein
few,TRBJ2-1,-,TRBV27,TGTGCCAGCAGTTTAAGGAGACTAACACGGGTCAATGAGCAGTTCTTC,CASSLRRLTRVNEQFF
-,TRBJ2-2,TRBD2,TRBV7-3,TGTGCCAGCAGCTCGTTCGCGGGAGAGGGCACCGGGGAGCTGTTTTTT,CASSSFAGEGTGELFF
-,TRBJ1-2,-,TRBV7-3,TGTGCCAGCAGCTTAACATCAGCGGCGGAAGACTATGGCTACACCTTC,CASSLTSAAEDYGYTF
once,TRBJ2-7,-,TRBV7-3,TGTGCCAGCACGACCAAGGCGCAGGAGCAGTACTTC,CASTTKAQEQYF
-,TRBJ1-5,-,TRBV28,TGTGCCAGCAGTTTAGAGGGTTTAGTTCTGCAGCCCCAGCATTTT,CASSLEGLVLQPQHF
few,TRBJ2-4,-,TRBV5-4,TGTGCCAGCAGCTTGTGGGCCTTCAAAAACATTCAGTACTTC,CASSLWAFKNIQYF
-,TRBJ2-7,TRBD2,TRBV7-9,TGTGCCAGCAGCGGACCCTTAGCGGGAGGCACCTACGAGCAGTACTTC,CASSGPLAGGTYEQYF
-,TRBJ2-2,-,TRBV7-9,TGTGCCGGGGTACAGGGTCCCACGAACACCGGGGAGCTGTTTTTT,CAGVQGPTNTGELFF
-,TRBJ2-7,TRBD2,TRBV6-6,TGTGCCAGCAGTTACGGGGACTACCCATACGAGCAGTACTTC,CASSYGDYPYEQYF
-,TRBJ2-7,TRBD2,TRBV18,TGTGCCAGCTCACGGGCTAGCGGGACCTCCTACGAGCAGTACTTC,CASSRASGTSYEQYF
-,TRBJ1-1,TRBD1,TRBV7-9,TGTGCCAGCAGCTTAGTCGGTTCGGGGACAGGCACCCCGTGGACTGAAGCTTTCTTT,CASSLVGSGTGTPWTEAFF
once,TRBJ2-7,-,TRBV5-4,TGTGCCAGCAGCTTGCCCAACAGAATCGGCGAGCAGTACTTC,CASSLPNRIGEQYF
-,TRBJ2-3,TRBD2,TRBV4-3,TGCGCCAGCAGCCAGTATACTAGCGGGAGGAGCACAGATACGCAGTATTTT,CASSQYTSGRSTDTQYF
-,TRBJ2-5,TRBD1,TRBV5-6,TGTGCCAGCAGAACCCGGGACAGAGAAGAGACCCAGTACTTC,CASRTRDREETQYF
-,TRBJ2-7,-,TRBV7-2,TGTGCCAGCAGCCGCCGGGCCCCAGAATTCGAGCAGTACTTC,CASSRRAPEFEQYF
-,TRBJ2-5,TRBD1,TRBV5-1,TGCGCCAGCAGCTTGATCCCACAGGGGGGCGAGGAGACCCAGTACTTC,CASSLIPQGGEETQYF
-,TRBJ2-7,-,TRBV6-6,TGTGCCAGCAGTACGGACTACTCCTACGAGCAGTACTTC,CASSTDYSYEQYF
-,TRBJ2-7,TRBD2,TRBV5-4,TGTGCCAGCAGCTTGGGACTAGCGGGGAACTACGAGCAGTACTTC,CASSLGLAGNYEQYF
-,TRBJ2-1,TRBD2,TRBV5-1,TGCGCCAGCAGCTTGGAAACCGGGACTAGCGGGGTCTTC,CASSLETGTSGVF
-,TRBJ2-3,TRBD2,TRBV6-4,TGTGCCAGCAGTGTAGCGGGAGAGGGCACAGATACGCAGTATTTT,CASSVAGEGTDTQYF
-,TRBJ1-5,-,TRBV6-1,TGTGCCAGCAGTGTTGCCGCGTATAGCAATCAGCCCCAGCATTTT,CASSVAAYSNQPQHF
-,TRBJ1-2,TRBD1,TRBV2,TGTGCCAGCAGTGAGCTCCAGGTCCAAGTACAGGGGGGTGGCTACACCTTC,CASSELQVQVQGGGYTF
-,TRBJ1-1,-,TRBV7-8,TGTGCCAGCAGCATTCTCAGGGGCGGAGAAGCTTTCTTT,CASSILRGGEAFF
-,TRBJ2-5,-,TRBV29-1,TGCAGCGTTGAAAAGGGCTGGTCCGCGCGGGGGCCCCAGTACTTC,CSVEKGWSARGPQYF
-,TRBJ2-7,-,TRBV25-1,TGTGCCAGCAGTGAAGGGACCCGGACGTCCTACGAGCAGTACTTC,CASSEGTRTSYEQYF
-,TRBJ2-7,TRBD1,TRBV7-9,TGTGCCAGCAGCTTAGCGCGAGACAGGGGGTTCGAGCAGTACTTC,CASSLARDRGFEQYF
-,TRBJ2-1,-,TRBV7-6,TGTGCCAGCAGTCAAGAGCAGGGTAGGGAGCAGTTCTTC,CASSQEQGREQFF
once,TRBJ2-1,-,TRBV9,TGTGCCAGCAGCGTAGGTGGAGCGGTTCTATTCTTC,CASSVGGAVLFF
-,TRBJ1-1,-,TRBV4-1,TGCGCCAGCAGCCAAGCTGGGGCCGGGGAAGCTTTCTTT,CASSQAGAGEAFF
-,TRBJ2-4,TRBD2,TRBV5-8,TGTGCCAGCAGCCGAGGGACTAGTGGCAAAAACATTCAGTACTTC,CASSRGTSGKNIQYF
-,TRBJ2-3,-,TRBV9,TGTGCCAGCAGCCCCGACGCCGTCAGGGTCACAGATACGCAGTATTTT,CASSPDAVRVTDTQYF
-,TRBJ2-7,TRBD1,TRBV6-5,TGTGCCAGCAGTTACAGTGGCAGGGGGCCTGGCGAGCAGTACTTC,CASSYSGRGPGEQYF
-,TRBJ1-2,-,TRBV18,TGTGCCAGCTCACCCGACAAGGTCGATGGTGGCTACACCTTC,CASSPDKVDGGYTF
-,TRBJ2-5,TRBD1,TRBV15,TGTGCCACCAGCACCCGAACAGGGGGCGCAGAGACCCAGTACTTC,CATSTRTGGAETQYF
-,TRBJ2-7,TRBD1,TRBV2,TGTGCCAGCAGCGACAGGGTTGTCTACGAGCAGTACTTC,CASSDRVVYEQYF
few,TRBJ2-7,TRBD2,TRBV27,TGTGCCAGCAGGGGACGACTAGCGGGACGGTACGAGCAGTACTTC,CASRGRLAGRYEQYF
-,TRBJ2-5,-,TRBV28,TGTGCCAGCAGCCGGACAGCCCTCCAAGAGACCCAGTACTTC,CASSRTALQETQYF
-,TRBJ2-7,-,TRBV15,TGTGCCACCAGCAGAGAAGCCTACTCCTACGAGCAGTACTTC,CATSREAYSYEQYF
-,TRBJ1-1,TRBD1,TRBV18,TGTGCCAGCTCACCGACAGGGACGAACACTGAAGCTTTCTTT,CASSPTGTNTEAFF
-,TRBJ2-1,TRBD2,TRBV28,TGTGCCAGCAGTACCCCTAGCGGGAACTCCTACAATGAGCAGTTCTTC,CASSTPSGNSYNEQFF
-,TRBJ1-4,TRBD1,TRBV28,TGTGCCAGCAGCCGACCCGGGACAGTAGGTGGTGAAAAACTGTTTTTT,CASSRPGTVGGEKLFF
-,TRBJ1-2,TRBD1,TRBV5-1,TGCGCCAGCAGCTTGGGACAGGGGCCCTACTATGGCTACACCTTC,CASSLGQGPYYGYTF
-,TRBJ2-2,-,TRBV9,TGTGCCAGCAGCGTAGCTACGGGTTCGGCAGGTGGGGGGAACACCGGGGAGCTGTTTTTT,CASSVATGSAGGGNTGELFF
-,TRBJ1-2,-,TRBV28,TGTGCCAGCAGTTTATATACCGGGGGCGCGGGCTATGGCTACACCTTC,CASSLYTGGAGYGYTF
-,TRBJ2-7,TRBD2,TRBV18,TGTGCCAGCTCACCAGGGATACTAGCGGGAGCCACCTACGAGCAGTACTTC,CASSPGILAGATYEQYF
-,TRBJ2-2,TRBD2,TRBV9,TGTGCCAGCAGCGCCGGGACTAGCAGCACCGGGGAGCTGTTTTTT,CASSAGTSSTGELFF
-,TRBJ1-4,-,TRBV15,TGTGCCACCAGCAGGGGGGGCCTGAATGAAAAACTGTTTTTT,CATSRGGLNEKLFF
once,TRBJ2-7,-,TRBV28,TGTGCCAGCAGTTTAAGGCGGGTCTCCTACGAGCAGTACTTC,CASSLRRVSYEQYF
-,TRBJ2-5,-,TRBV18,TGTGCCAGCTCAGGGACTGGTGGGATGGAGACCCAGTACTTC,CASSGTGGMETQYF
few,TRBJ1-4,-,TRBV20-1,TGCAGTGTCGGGTTCAGGGAAAAACTGTTTTTT,CSVGFREKLFF
-,TRBJ2-3,-,TRBV7-3,TGTGCCAGCAGCTTTAGCGGTCCCACAGATACGCAGTATTTT,CASSFSGPTDTQYF
-,TRBJ1-2,-,TRBV28,TGTGCCAGCAGTTTGGAGCGGGCCGGTAACACCTTC,CASSLERAGNTF